This entry concerns a single T cell receptor beta chain. Its cognate antigen is unknown. The data stem from a study of blood T cells in healthy people across ages. Sample-barcoded 5' priming and a J-beta primer mix drove a second PCR of about 6 to 12 cycles. One entry per CDR3 protein results from TCRdb running MiXCR on the 5' RACE reads. This table has about 640,000 distinct CDR3 sequences, about 54% appearing once. Extraction of total RNA produced a minimum of 5.5 micrograms from each sample. The study, taken as a whole, reports: Diversity figures based on one million T cells were deemed too low. Long-lived donors exceeded aged donors in naive CD4+ cells and diversity.

The sequence derives from a man in his sixties in good health. The sequencing input was blood.

For the CDR3, the DNA is TGCAGTGCGAGAAGACTAGCGGGAGGTGGAGATACGCAGTATTTT. Translation: CSARRLAGGGDTQYF. The rearrangement links TRBV20-1 to TRBJ2-3, with 13 bases fitting TRBD2. The CDR3 runs to 15 residues. The J segment lost 5 bases and the V segment lost 6 bases, leaving 8 bases of the junction unmatched. From germline, CDR1 is DFQATT and CDR2 SNEGSKA (reference sequence).